One sample yielded the 13 T cell receptor beta chains listed below, sequenced in a study of cytomegalovirus exposure and HLA in healthy donors (dated by TCRdb to about 2017). Receptor amplification or capture employed the immunoSEQ multiplex PCR assay. The multiplex PCR relied on a mix of 60 forward primers for TCR Vbeta segments and 13 reverse primers for TCR Jbeta segments. The immuneACCESS repertoire file appears here via TCRdb, limited to in-frame rearrangements. These files lack a portion of the clones; in checked studies, under half of the deficit traces to unresolved V genes, and the cause of the others is not known. The sample records some 140,000 clones, around four fifths of which are singletons. The ten largest clones take up roughly 1.2% of the sample. What was sequenced was PBMCs. The source is a male donor in good health and CMV-seropositive.

This rearrangement joins TRBV10-3 to TRBJ2-2; D is possibly TRBD1 (6 bases). This CDR3 comprises 13 residues. Looked up from germline, CDR1 is ENHRY and CDR2 is SYGVKD. V was clipped by 10 bases and J by 1 base, with 10 bases between them. Here the CDR3 reads CATRTENTGELFF. CDR3 bases: TGTGCCACCCGGACAGAGAACACCGGGGAGCTGTTTTTT.

The J gene is TRBJ2-7, the V gene TRBV6-5; D may be TRBD2 (6 bases). Germline V gene data show CDR1 as MNHEY and CDR2 as SVGAGI. V dropped 2 bases and J dropped 5 bases, with 13 bases sitting between them. CDR3 length: 14 amino acids. The CDR3 DNA reads TGTGCCAGCAGTTACCGAGACGGGAGTGACGAGCAGTACTTC. Amino acid sequence: CASSYRDGSDEQYF.

In its sample, this clone was seen a few times. One junction end does not reproduce the germline sequence, and a read error may be involved. This chain connects TRBV7-7 to TRBJ2-5; D not certain. Germline CDR1 reads SSHAT; CDR2 reads FNYEAQ (reference sequence). CDR3 length: 13 amino acids. CDR3 in DNA: TGTGCTAGCAGCTTTCAACCAGAAGAGACCCAGTACTTC. This gives the protein CASSFQPEETQYF. Full variable domain (missing parts from reference TRBV7-7 and TRBJ2-5): GAGVSQSPRYKVTKRGQDVTLRCDPISSHATLYWYQQALGQGPEFLTYFNYEAQPDKSGLPSDRFSAERPEGSISTLTIQRTEQRDSAMYRCASSFQPEETQYFGPGTRLLVL.

The chain has TRBV19 and TRBJ2-7, with 8 bases matching TRBD1. This CDR3 has 14 residues. Losses at the gene ends were 5 bases for V and 1 base for J; bases not matched to a gene: 4. Germline values: CDR1 LNHDA, CDR2 SQIVND (reference sequence). CDR3 DNA: TGTGCCAGTAGTTGGACAGGGCGTTCCTACGAGCAGTACTTC. Protein: CASSWTGRSYEQYF.

J is TRBJ2-3 and V is TRBV7-3; perhaps TRBD2 as D (5 bases). Trimming took 5 bases from V and 4 from J, leaving 10 bases between them. Per germline, CDR1 SGHTA and CDR2 FQGTGA. The CDR3 is 13 residues long. The CDR3 bases are TGTGCCAGCAGCCCTGGAGGAGCAGATACGCAGTATTTT. It is translated as CASSPGGADTQYF.

This clone turned up a few times. The rearrangement joins TRBV9 to TRBJ2-6; 7 nucleotides align to TRBD1. The V and J ends lost 3 bases and 1 base, in that order; junction bases with no gene match: 1. Germline V gives CDR1 SGDLS, CDR2 YYNGEE. The CDR3 is made up of 15 amino acids. CDR3 bases: TGTGCCAGCAGCGGGACAGGATCTGGGGCCAACGTCCTGACTTTC. It specifies CASSGTGSGANVLTF.

A single count supports this clone. The DNA for the CDR3 is TGTGCCAGCGCTGCGGCCTGGCGGAGGTACGAGCAGTACTTC. Its protein is CASAAAWRRYEQYF. The V and J genes are TRBV7-8 and TRBJ2-7; D is perhaps TRBD2 (5 bases). This CDR3 has 14 amino acids. Germline values: CDR1 SGHVS, CDR2 FQNEAQ. V was pared by 8 bases and J by 4 bases, with 18 bases between.

This clone was found once. The chain uses TRBV6-1 and TRBJ2-5; D may be TRBD2 (6 bases). This CDR3 spans 12 amino acids. The V end lost 9 bases, the J end lost 0 bases, and 8 bases lay between the germline ends. Per the germline V gene, CDR1 is MNHNS and CDR2 is SASEGT. CDR3 residues: CASSGDQETQYF. For the CDR3, the DNA is TGTGCCAGTAGCGGCGACCAAGAGACCCAGTACTTC.

V and J are TRBV5-6 and TRBJ1-2; TRBD1 might be the D (6 bases). Germline CDR1 SGHDT, CDR2 YYEEEE. Trimming cost V 4 bases and J 6 bases, with 19 bases left between them. The length of the CDR3 is 15 residues. CDR3 DNA: TGTGCCAGCAGCACTCGGGGGGGCGCAAGGGATGGCTACACCTTC. It codes for CASSTRGGARDGYTF.

The V call is TRBV19, the J call TRBJ1-2; 8 nucleotides line up with TRBD1. This CDR3 has 15 residues. CDR1 is LNHDA, CDR2 SQIVND, per germline (reference sequence). V gave up 3 bases and J gave up 2 bases; unmatched junction bases: 5. Here the CDR3 DNA reads TGTGCCAGTAGTATTTGGAGACAGGGGAACTATGGCTACACCTTC. The encoded protein is CASSIWRQGNYGYTF.

This clone was seen only a few times. The chain employs TRBV19 and TRBJ1-2; no clear D. Trimming cost V 6 bases and J 6 bases, with 11 bases left between them. Germline V lookup: CDR1 LNHDA, CDR2 SQIVND (reference sequence). This CDR3 contains 12 residues. The CDR3 bases are TGTGCCAGTAGCCTGGGAGGAGATGGCTACACCTTC. Translation: CASSLGGDGYTF.

The chain combines TRBV19 with TRBJ2-2, with D maybe TRBD1 (6 bases). Deletions cut 3 bases from V and 1 base from J, with 12 bases between. CDR3 length: 16 amino acids. Germline V lookup: CDR1 LNHDA, CDR2 SQIVND (reference sequence). The CDR3 loop is CASSILGQLNTGELFF. CDR3 DNA sequence: TGTGCCAGTAGTATCCTTGGACAGCTGAACACCGGGGAGCTGTTTTTT.

This chain uses TRBV10-1 with TRBJ2-7, with 7 bases identical to TRBD1. The CDR3 consists of 17 residues. Trimming removed 6 bases from V and 0 bases from J; junction bases left unmatched: 14. In germline, CDR1 is WNHNN, CDR2 SYGVQD (reference sequence). CDR3 amino acids: CASRIGFTGQPSYEQYF. CDR3 nucleotides: TGCGCCAGCAGGATCGGATTCACGGGACAGCCCTCCTACGAGCAGTACTTC.